Given below is one T cell receptor (beta chain) in context. Its antigen is currently unknown. Clones were read by immunoSEQ multiplex PCR, and TCRdb kept only the in-frame ones, dropping some. Among 120,000 to 150,000 clones, 78% were seen once, and the ten largest hold roughly 9.2%. There was relapse after autologous stem cell transplantation in every patient, and there was variation in brentuximab vedotin exposure. This specimen comes from a study of PD-1 blockade in classical Hodgkin lymphoma. The germline V gene has CDR1 MNHEY and CDR2 SVGAGI. The CDR3 runs to 15 residues. Deletions cut 6 bases from V and 4 bases from J, with 19 bases between. Broader study findings: Complete responders showed a baseline diversity that resembled the diversity of newly diagnosed patients.

The clonotype originates from a human donor with classical Hodgkin lymphoma. The chain employs TRBV6-5 and TRBJ2-7; D is possibly TRBD1 or TRBD2 (7 bases each). The specimen was peripheral blood mononuclear cells (PBMCs), collected before the second cycle of nivolumab. The CDR3 DNA reads TGTGCCAGCAGGGACAGGAACCGACTAGCATACGAGCAGTACTTC. Translation: CASRDRNRLAYEQYF.